Following are 11 T cell receptor beta chains from one sample sequenced in a study of blood T cells in healthy people across ages. Primers used in a second PCR of roughly 7 to 11 cycles were a sample-barcoded 5' primer and a J-beta primer mix. Each CDR3 protein gets one entry after TCRdb re-called the 5' RACE reads with MiXCR. The sample has around 670,000 distinct CDR3 sequences, about 30% seen once. Sample: blood. These receptors were obtained from an elderly woman in good health.

This sequence joins TRBV7-2 and TRBJ2-5; 7 positions agree with TRBD1. The J call is uncertain, as TRBJ2-7 better fits the DNA end. The CDR3 sequence is 15 residues long. Per germline, CDR1 SGHTA and CDR2 FQGNSA. Here the CDR3 DNA reads TGTGCCAGCAGCGCCTTGGCGACAGGGTCGGTCGAGCAGTACTTC. Its protein product is CASSALATGSVEQYF.

About this clonotype itself: A much larger clone differs by one base, so this may be a read error. This sequence joins TRBV6-5 and TRBJ2-7; D is uncertain. The CDR3 extends over 14 amino acids. Germline values: CDR1 MNHEY, CDR2 SVGAGI. The V end lost 2 bases, the J end lost 2 bases, and 10 bases lay between the germline ends. The CDR3 here is CASSYRRLTYEQYF. In nucleotides, the CDR3 is TGTGCCAGCAGTTACAGGAGACTTACCTACGAGCAGTACTTC.

J is TRBJ1-6 and V is TRBV3-1; D uncertain. V dropped 1 base and J dropped 10 bases, with 8 bases sitting between them. Germline values: CDR1 LGHDT, CDR2 YNNKEL (reference sequence). The CDR3 consists of 13 residues. The CDR3 DNA reads TGTGCCAGCAGCCAAGGCGGAGGATCACCCCTCCACTTT. Its translation is CASSQGGGSPLHF.

This clonotype is a singleton in its sample. The chain links TRBV6-1 to TRBJ2-3, with D possibly matching TRBD1 (6 bases). CDR1 MNHNS and CDR2 SASEGT come from the germline V gene. The V end was cut by 5 bases, the J end by 0 bases, with 15 bases between. CDR3 length equals 16 residues. The CDR3 spells CASSKPPQGSTDTQYF. Here the CDR3 DNA reads TGTGCCAGCAGTAAACCGCCCCAGGGGAGCACAGATACGCAGTATTTT.

This chain uses TRBV11-2 with TRBJ1-1, with a weak D call TRBD1 (5 bases). Germline V gives CDR1 SGHAT, CDR2 FQNNGV. This CDR3 region has 13 residues. The germline V and J ends were trimmed by 9 bases and 2 bases, with 13 bases remaining between them. The CDR3 DNA is TGTGCCAGTTGCCTGGGGGTAAACACTGAAGCTTTCTTT. Its translation is CASCLGVNTEAFF. Based on the CDR3 plus reference TRBV11-2 and TRBJ1-1, the full variable domain is EAGVAQSPRYKIIEKRQSVAFWCNPISGHATLYWYQQILGQGPKLLIQFQNNGVVDDSQLPKDRFSAERLKGVDSTLKIQPAKLEDSAVYLCASCLGVNTEAFFGQGTRLTVV.

Only a few counts were recorded for this clonotype. Since a much larger clone is just one base distant, this may be a read error. The chain carries TRBV27 and TRBJ2-1; D tentatively fits TRBD1 or TRBD2 (8 bases each). The J call is in doubt because the DNA end fits TRBJ2-7 better. CDR3 length: 17 amino acids. The V gene's germline CDR1 is MNHEY and CDR2 SMNVEV (reference sequence). CDR3: CASSRTGGLVSYNEQYF. The CDR3 region has the DNA TGTGCCAGCAGTAGAACAGGGGGACTAGTCTCCTACAATGAGCAGTACTTC.

The J gene is TRBJ1-1, the V gene TRBV2; 9 nucleotides match TRBD1. Trimming took 4 bases from V and 7 from J; bases not matched to a gene: 10. The CDR3 consists of 15 residues. Germline lookup yields CDR1 SNHLY and CDR2 FYNNEI. CDR3 region: CASSARPGTGLEAFF. The CDR3 DNA reads TGTGCCAGCAGTGCACGACCCGGGACAGGGCTTGAAGCTTTCTTT.

The sample holds many counts of this clonotype. V gene TRBV14 combines with J gene TRBJ2-3, with a weak D call TRBD2 (6 bases). V lost 3 bases to trimming and J lost 2 bases, with 12 bases between them. CDR1 is SGHDN, CDR2 FVKESK, per germline. The CDR3 sequence is 15 residues long. The CDR3 DNA is TGTGCCAGCAGCCAGGGCCCGGACTACACAGATACGCAGTATTTT. It specifies CASSQGPDYTDTQYF.

The genes are TRBV30 and TRBJ2-1; either TRBD1 or TRBD2 may fit D (5 bases each). The J call is uncertain, as TRBJ2-7 better fits the DNA end. The CDR3 is made up of 14 amino acids. From germline, CDR1 is GTSNPN and CDR2 SVGIG (reference sequence). The chain's CDR3 is CAWSRGRSYNEQYF. In DNA, the CDR3 is TGTGCCTGGAGTCGGGGCCGATCCTACAATGAGCAGTACTTC.

The chain combines TRBV9 with TRBJ2-5; TRBD1 aligns across 7 bases. The DNA end is more similar to TRBJ2-7, so the J call may be wrong. CDR1 is SGDLS, CDR2 YYNGEE, per germline. CDR3 size: 15 residues. The CDR3: CASSGEARGSHEQYF. DNA for the CDR3: TGTGCCAGCAGCGGAGAGGCCAGGGGGAGCCACGAGCAGTACTTC.

This clonotype came up many times. The chain combines TRBV7-2 with TRBJ2-7, with D perhaps matching TRBD1 or TRBD2 (7 bases each). The CDR3 contains 15 residues. Germline V gene data show CDR1 as SGHTA and CDR2 as FQGNSA. The V end was cut by 4 bases, the J end by 3 bases, with 16 bases between. CDR3 sequence (DNA): TGTGCCAGCAGCTCCCCGGGCAGGGGGGGCTACGAGCAGTACTTC. This encodes CASSSPGRGGYEQYF.